Following are 11 T cell receptor beta chains from one sample sequenced in a study of cytomegalovirus exposure and HLA in healthy donors. Primers: 60 Vbeta forward and 13 Jbeta reverse. The table came from immunoSEQ multiplex PCR; TCRdb's copy has only in-frame clones and leaves some out. The sample consists of 100,000 to 150,000 clones, 81% of them appearing once. Sample: PBMCs. Every receptor here comes from a man aged 18 to 30 in good health and CMV-seronegative.

The chain combines TRBV30 with TRBJ2-7; TRBD2 might be the D (5 bases). The CDR3 loop spans 16 amino acids. V was pared by 4 bases and J by 2 bases, with 21 bases between. Germline V CDR1 and CDR2: GTSNPN, SVGIG (reference sequence). CDR3 in DNA: TGTGCCTGGAAGGGTCCGGGAACCCCTAATACCTACGAGCAGTACTTC. As protein: CAWKGPGTPNTYEQYF. Complete variable domain (other parts from reference TRBV30 and TRBJ2-7): SQTIHQWPATLVQPVGSPLSLECTVEGTSNPNLYWYRQAAGRGLQLLFYSVGIGQISSEVPQNLSASRPQDRQFILSSKKLLLSDSGFYLCAWKGPGTPNTYEQYFGPGTRLTVT.

The J gene is TRBJ2-2, the V gene TRBV27; tentatively, D is TRBD2 (5 bases). CDR3 length equals 15 residues. Trimming removed 10 bases from V and 0 bases from J, with 15 bases in between. Germline V gene data show CDR1 as MNHEY and CDR2 as SMNVEV (reference sequence). The CDR3 DNA follows: TGTGCCATCCGACTATTCAATCCGAACACCGGGGAGCTGTTTTTT. It translates to CAIRLFNPNTGELFF.

V and J are TRBV6-1 and TRBJ1-5; a weak D match, TRBD1 (6 bases). V shed 5 bases and J shed 0 bases, with 11 bases lying between them. This CDR3 has 15 residues. Germline assignment: CDR1 MNHNS and CDR2 SASEGT. In nucleotides, the CDR3 is TGTGCCAGCAGTCCGGACAGTTATAGCAATCAGCCCCAGCATTTT. Protein product: CASSPDSYSNQPQHF.

The CDR3 sequence: CASSSRRRENYGYTF. CDR3 DNA: TGTGCCAGCAGTTCCCGCCGGCGGGAAAACTATGGCTACACCTTC. The chain is built from TRBV6-5 and TRBJ1-2; D gene ambiguous. Trimming took off 4 bases at V and 2 bases at J, with 14 bases between the two ends. This CDR3 comprises 15 residues. The germline gives CDR1 MNHEY, CDR2 SVGAGI.

The CDR3 protein is CASSPGTKDQPQHF. DNA of the CDR3: TGTGCCAGCAGCCCCGGGACTAAGGATCAGCCCCAGCATTTT. The J gene is TRBJ1-5, the V gene TRBV5-4, with D maybe TRBD1 (5 bases). Germline V gene sequence: CDR1 SGHNT, CDR2 YYREEE (reference sequence). The CDR3 runs 14 residues. The V gene lost 4 bases and the J gene lost 5 bases, with 13 bases spanning the gap. Using reference TRBV5-4 and TRBJ1-5 for the parts outside the CDR3, the full variable domain is ETGVTQSPTHLIKTRGQQVTLRCSSQSGHNTVSWYQQALGQGPQFIFQYYREEENGRGNFPPRFSGLQFPNYSSELNVNALELDDSALYLCASSPGTKDQPQHFGDGTRLSIL.

This sequence joins TRBV9 and TRBJ1-4; TRBD1 agrees at 7 bases. V trimming: 2 bases; J trimming: 6 bases; junction bases outside the gene matches: 10. The germline gives CDR1 SGDLS, CDR2 YYNGEE. The CDR3 loop spans 16 amino acids. The CDR3 DNA reads as TGTGCCAGCAGCGTGGGCAGGGGGTGGGAGGATGAAAAACTGTTTTTT. As protein: CASSVGRGWEDEKLFF.

This chain connects TRBV4-3 to TRBJ2-7; a weak D match, TRBD2 (5 bases). CDR3 length equals 14 residues. The germline V gene has CDR1 LGHNA and CDR2 YSLEER. V was shortened by 4 bases and J by 0 bases, with 10 bases between the two germline ends. CDR3 in DNA: TGCGCCAGCAGCCTAAGGGAGAACTCCTACGAGCAGTACTTC. Translation gives CASSLRENSYEQYF.

In its sample, this clone was seen a few times. This chain uses TRBV18 with TRBJ1-2; D might be TRBD1 (6 bases). This CDR3 is built from 17 residues. Looked up from germline, CDR1 is KGHSH and CDR2 is LQKENI. Trimming cost V 6 bases and J 0 bases, with 20 bases left between them. The CDR3 protein is CASSFSGGYEANYGYTF. CDR3 coding DNA: TGTGCCAGCTCTTTCAGCGGGGGCTATGAGGCTAACTATGGCTACACCTTC.

The chain joins TRBV5-6 to TRBJ1-1; D remains ambiguous. The germline CDR1 and CDR2 sequences are SGHDT and YYEEEE. The CDR3 length is 12 residues. Trimming removed 2 bases at V and 0 bases at J, with 2 bases between. The DNA for the CDR3 is TGTGCCAGCAGCTTCTTGAACACTGAAGCTTTCTTT. This sequence encodes CASSFLNTEAFF.

This clone was seen more than once but under ten times. V gene TRBV5-1 combines with J gene TRBJ2-3, with D possibly TRBD1 on 6 matching bases. This CDR3 contains 16 residues. V lost 4 bases to trimming and J lost 2 bases, with 17 bases between them. The V gene's germline CDR1 is SGHRS and CDR2 YFSETQ. As DNA, the CDR3 is TGCGCCAGCAGCGACTTACAGGGTGGCATCACAGATACGCAGTATTTT. Amino acid sequence: CASSDLQGGITDTQYF.

This clone was counted between two and nine times. The chain uses TRBV29-1 and TRBJ2-7; the D gene is possibly TRBD2 (5 bases). There are 13 residues in the CDR3. Germline assignment: CDR1 SQVTM and CDR2 ANQGSEA. V was shortened by 4 bases and J by 1 base, with 11 bases between the two germline ends. CDR3: CSVVGGPSYEQYF. DNA for the CDR3: TGCAGCGTTGTAGGCGGGCCATCCTACGAGCAGTACTTC.